This TCR beta chain was sequenced in a study of identical twins. TCRdb used MiXCR to reprocess the 5' RACE reads, holding one entry per CDR3 protein. This table holds 600,000 to 800,000 distinct CDR3 sequences, around 21% found once. Unmatched junction bases numbered 8, after V lost 4 bases and J lost 6 bases. Germline values: CDR1 MDHEN, CDR2 SYDVKM. CDR3 size: 15 residues. This clonotype was counted only a few times. The same data also went into a second study, on T cells expressing NK-cell markers.

The TCR sequence derives from a woman younger than 35 in good health. This chain joins TRBV28 and TRBJ2-3, with 9 nucleotides matching TRBD1. The sequenced sample consisted of PBMCs. CDR3 residues: CASSSTGTGYDTQYF. In DNA form, the CDR3 reads TGTGCCAGCAGTTCCACCGGGACAGGGTATGATACGCAGTATTTT.